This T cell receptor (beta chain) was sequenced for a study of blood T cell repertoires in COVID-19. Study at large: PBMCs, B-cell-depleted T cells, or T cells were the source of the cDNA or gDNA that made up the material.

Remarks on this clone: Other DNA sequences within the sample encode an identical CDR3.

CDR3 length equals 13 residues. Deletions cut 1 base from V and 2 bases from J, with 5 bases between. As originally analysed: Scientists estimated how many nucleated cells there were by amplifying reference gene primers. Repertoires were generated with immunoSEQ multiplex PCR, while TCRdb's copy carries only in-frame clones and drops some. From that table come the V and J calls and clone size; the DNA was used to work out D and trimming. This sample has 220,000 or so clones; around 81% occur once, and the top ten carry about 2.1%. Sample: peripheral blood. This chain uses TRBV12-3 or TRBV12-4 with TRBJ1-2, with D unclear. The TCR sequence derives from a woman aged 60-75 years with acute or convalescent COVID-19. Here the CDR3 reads CASSLGQNYGYTF. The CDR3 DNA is TGTGCCAGCAGTTTAGGGCAGAACTATGGCTACACCTTC.